Listed here are 28 T cell receptor beta chains from one sample, sequenced in a study of T-cell memory formation after mild COVID-19. A single record per CDR3 protein comes from TCRdb applying MiXCR to the 5' RACE reads. The table shows about 200,000 distinct CDR3 sequences, with more than 8% occurring only once. Sequencing was carried out using PBMCs or a T cell subset sorted from them (not recorded which). These receptors all come from a man younger than 35 who had mild COVID-19 (a few samples of this study predate the infection). Cell type and time point are not known.

This sequence joins TRBV6-1 and TRBJ2-7; either TRBD1 or TRBD2 may fit D (5 bases each). The CDR3 runs to 13 residues. V shed 1 base and J shed 6 bases, with 10 bases lying between them. Germline V lookup: CDR1 MNHNS, CDR2 SASEGT. This CDR3 reads CASSEEDGAEQYF. The CDR3 DNA reads as TGTGCCAGCAGTGAAGAGGACGGGGCCGAGCAGTACTTC.

The V call is TRBV29-1, the J call TRBJ1-1, with a weak D call TRBD1 (6 bases). V shed 4 bases and J shed 3 bases, with 12 bases lying between them. The germline V gene has CDR1 SQVTM and CDR2 ANQGSEA. The CDR3 covers 13 residues. The CDR3 loop is CSVVRTADTEAFF. CDR3 DNA: TGCAGCGTTGTAAGGACAGCGGACACTGAAGCTTTCTTT.

The chain employs TRBV18 and TRBJ2-7, with D maybe TRBD2 (6 bases). Trimming stripped 3 bases from V and 4 bases from J, with 7 bases between. The CDR3 consists of 12 residues. Germline loops: CDR1 KGHSH, CDR2 LQKENI. CDR3 loop: CASSPEGYEQYV. For the CDR3, the DNA is TGTGCCAGCTCACCGGAGGGGTACGAGCAGTACGTC.

This clonotype was recorded at least ten times. V is TRBV4-1 and J is TRBJ2-1; 9 bases are shared with TRBD1. Germline CDR1 reads MGHRA; CDR2 reads YSYEKL. The junction had 4 bases not matched to a gene; V was cut back by 3 bases and J by 4 bases. The CDR3 contains 15 residues. The CDR3 region has the DNA TGCGCCAGCAGCCAGGGACAGGGTGGGTACAATGAGCAGTTCTTC. Its protein product is CASSQGQGGYNEQFF.

The chain joins TRBV7-2 to TRBJ2-2; TRBD1 agrees at 7 bases. This CDR3 has 16 residues. CDR1 SGHTA and CDR2 FQGNSA come from the germline V gene. After removal of 5 bases from V and 0 bases from J, the junction contained 6 bases not matched to a gene. The CDR3 nucleotides are TGTGCCAGCAGCATAAGGGACAGAGCGAACACCGGGGAGCTGTTTTTT. Translation gives CASSIRDRANTGELFF.

The chain combines TRBV27 with TRBJ2-2, with D unresolved. Germline CDR1 is MNHEY and CDR2 is SMNVEV (reference sequence). This CDR3 contains 15 residues. V gave up 6 bases and J gave up 0 bases, with 11 bases separating them. CDR3 sequence reads: CASSTSLTNTGELFF. CDR3 bases: TGTGCCAGCAGCACAAGTCTTACGAACACCGGGGAGCTGTTTTTT.

In its sample, this clonotype was seen a few times. The V call is TRBV6-5, the J call TRBJ2-2, with 8 bases that match TRBD1. The CDR3 length is 16 residues. Germline V gene sequence: CDR1 MNHEY, CDR2 SVGAGI. The J segment lost 5 bases and the V segment lost 0 bases, leaving 5 bases of the junction unmatched. For the CDR3, the DNA is TGTGCCAGCAGTTACTCAGGACAGGGTTGGACCGGGGAGCTGTTTTTT. Amino acids: CASSYSGQGWTGELFF.

The table lists this clonotype with a few counts. The chain is built from TRBV20-1 and TRBJ2-5; D is uncertain. V dropped 3 bases and J dropped 1 base, with 9 bases sitting between them. Per the germline V gene, CDR1 is DFQATT and CDR2 is SNEGSKA (reference sequence). There are 13 residues in the CDR3. The DNA of the CDR3 is TGCAGTGCTAGGACGCCTCTCCAAGAGACCCAGTACTTC. Protein product: CSARTPLQETQYF.

CDR3 protein: CASSQRVRTGGTDTQYF. CDR3 coding DNA: TGCGCCAGCAGCCAGAGGGTCCGGACAGGGGGCACAGATACGCAGTATTTT. The rearrangement uses TRBV4-3 and TRBJ2-3, with TRBD1 matching 9 bases. J lost 1 base, V lost 3 bases, and 8 bases had no gene match. This CDR3 has 17 amino acids. Germline V gene data show CDR1 as LGHNA and CDR2 as YSLEER.

The rearrangement joins TRBV7-8 to TRBJ2-7; possible D gene TRBD2, 6 bases. V shed 5 bases and J shed 5 bases, with 25 bases lying between them. Germline-derived CDR1 and CDR2 are SGHVS and FQNEAQ. This CDR3 has 17 amino acids. CDR3 DNA: TGTGCCAGCAGCCCCCGCGGCGGCGGGAAAGGCGAGGACGAGCAGTACTTC. This encodes CASSPRGGGKGEDEQYF.

This clonotype was recorded a few times. V usage is TRBV12-3 or TRBV12-4 and J usage is TRBJ1-5; the D is unclear. V lost 7 bases and J lost 4, with 11 bases in between. CDR3 length: 13 residues. The CDR3 DNA is TGTGCCAGCACCCTGGCGGGGAATCAGCCCCAGCATTTT. Translated: CASTLAGNQPQHF.

V is TRBV5-8 and J is TRBJ2-6, with D unresolved. The CDR3 covers 14 residues. Trimming took off 6 bases at V and 0 bases at J, with 7 bases between the two ends. Germline loops: CDR1 SGHTS, CDR2 YDEGEE. CDR3 sequence: CASTDLSGANVLTF. CDR3 coding DNA: TGTGCCAGCACGGACCTCTCTGGGGCCAACGTCCTGACTTTC.

This clonotype showed up just a few times. V is TRBV7-2 and J is TRBJ2-5; D may match TRBD1 or TRBD2 (5 bases each). The CDR3 sequence is 15 residues long. V was cut by 5 bases and J by 5 bases, with 18 bases left in between. The germline CDR1 and CDR2 sequences are SGHTA and FQGNSA. Written as DNA, the CDR3 is TGTGCCAGCAGCCGACAGCGGATCCTCGGGGAGACCCAGTACTTC. Amino acid sequence: CASSRQRILGETQYF.

V is TRBV6-5 and J is TRBJ1-2, with D hard to call. CDR1 and CDR2 (germline): MNHEY, SVGAGI. The ends were cut back, 3 bases at V and 5 bases at J, with 10 bases in the middle. The CDR3 length is 13 residues. The CDR3 reads CASSYNKGYGYTF. The CDR3 DNA reads as TGTGCCAGCAGTTATAACAAAGGTTATGGCTACACCTTC.

Worth noting for this clonotype: The junction does not match germline at one end; this may be a read error. The V and J genes are TRBV7-9 and TRBJ1-1; TRBD1 aligns across 8 bases. The CDR3 length is 14 residues. Germline values: CDR1 SEHNR, CDR2 FQNEAQ (reference sequence). CDR3 in DNA: TGTGCCGGCAGCTTGACAGGGGCGGGGGCTGAAGCTTTCTTT. Amino acid sequence: CAGSLTGAGAEAFF.

In DNA, the CDR3 is TGCGCCAGCAGCTTGGAGAGTTCCACCGAGCAGTACTTC. This translates into CASSLESSTEQYF. The chain carries TRBV5-1 and TRBJ2-7; D is undetermined. This CDR3 has 13 residues. Germline V gene sequence: CDR1 SGHRS, CDR2 YFSETQ. V dropped 0 bases and J dropped 6 bases, with 10 bases sitting between them. The full variable domain, its missing parts supplied by reference TRBV5-1 and TRBJ2-7, is KAGVTQTPRYLIKTRGQQVTLSCSPISGHRSVSWYQQTPGQGLQFLFEYFSETQRNKGNFPGRFSGRQFSNSRSEMNVSTLELGDSALYLCASSLESSTEQYFGPGTRLTVT.

This clonotype was found many times. The rearrangement links TRBV3-1 to TRBJ2-1; the D gene is possibly TRBD1 (6 bases). The CDR3 contains 14 residues. CDR1 is LGHDT and CDR2 is YNNKEL in the germline V gene (reference sequence). The germline V and J ends were trimmed by 7 bases and 8 bases, with 18 bases remaining between them. This chain's CDR3 is CASTHYGGSDEQFF. The CDR3 DNA is TGTGCCAGCACCCATTATGGGGGCTCCGATGAGCAGTTCTTC.

This clonotype was recorded a few times. J is TRBJ1-5 and V is TRBV7-9; 9 nucleotides agree with TRBD1. The CDR3 length is 15 residues. The junction had 6 bases not matched to a gene; V was cut back by 5 bases and J by 4 bases. CDR1 and CDR2 (germline): SEHNR, FQNEAQ (reference sequence). The CDR3 sequence: CASSRTGDGNQPQHF. The CDR3, as DNA: TGTGCCAGCAGCCGGACAGGGGACGGTAATCAGCCCCAGCATTTT.

This clonotype has a count of ten or more. The rearrangement uses TRBV6-5 and TRBJ2-7, with a possible D match to TRBD2 (5 bases). V lost 0 bases, J lost 5 bases, and 14 bases lay in between. The CDR3 spans 15 residues. CDR1 MNHEY and CDR2 SVGAGI come from the germline V gene. The CDR3 sequence: CASSYSVRGFDEQYF. The CDR3 DNA reads TGTGCCAGCAGTTACTCGGTCAGAGGGTTTGACGAGCAGTACTTC.

The rearrangement joins TRBV2 to TRBJ2-1; D may be TRBD2 (6 bases). V was shortened by 7 bases and J by 6 bases, with 16 bases between the two germline ends. The CDR3 has 14 residues. The germline gives CDR1 SNHLY, CDR2 FYNNEI. This chain's CDR3 is CASTAGSRANEQFF. DNA for the CDR3: TGTGCCAGCACGGCCGGGAGCAGGGCCAATGAGCAGTTCTTC.

This clonotype was detected a few times. This chain connects TRBV20-1 to TRBJ1-2; possible D gene TRBD1, 6 bases. CDR1 DFQATT and CDR2 SNEGSKA come from the germline V gene (reference sequence). Trimming shortened V by 0 bases and J by 8 bases, and 13 bases separated the two germline ends. This CDR3 comprises 13 residues. Written as DNA, the CDR3 is TGCAGTGCTAGAGATGGACAGCGCTTGGGCTACACCTTC. The encoded protein is CSARDGQRLGYTF.

This clonotype showed up just a few times. This chain joins TRBV24-1 and TRBJ1-5, with D possibly being TRBD1 (6 bases). V was clipped by 2 bases and J by 4 bases, with 11 bases between them. The germline gives CDR1 KGHDR, CDR2 SFDVKD. CDR3 length: 15 residues. The CDR3 sequence is CATSDSGQLNQPQHF. For the CDR3, the DNA is TGTGCCACCAGTGATTCTGGACAGCTTAATCAGCCCCAGCATTTT.

This clonotype was recorded at least ten times. The gene calls are TRBV29-1 and TRBJ2-1, with D tentatively TRBD2 (6 bases). Germline values: CDR1 SQVTM, CDR2 ANQGSEA. The V end lost 6 bases, the J end lost 1 base, and 16 bases lay between the germline ends. The CDR3 totals 15 residues. The CDR3 DNA reads TGCAGCGTCCTACCCCGGAGGGATTCCTACAATGAGCAGTTCTTC. It yields the protein CSVLPRRDSYNEQFF.

This chain uses TRBV7-3 with TRBJ2-2, with 10 positions matching TRBD1. The CDR3 runs to 15 residues. CDR1 and CDR2 (germline): SGHTA, FQGTGA. The trim removed 5 bases at V and 8 bases at J, leaving 8 bases unmatched. CDR3 bases: TGTGCCAGCAGCCTACTCGGGACAGGGGTGGGGGAGCTGTTTTTT. Protein: CASSLLGTGVGELFF.

J is TRBJ1-4 and V is TRBV12-3 or TRBV12-4; D not certain. Trimming shortened V by 1 base and J by 4 bases, and 7 bases separated the two germline ends. The CDR3 contains 14 residues. The CDR3 region is CASSLEQINEKLFF. The DNA for the CDR3 is TGTGCCAGCAGTTTAGAACAGATTAATGAAAAACTGTTTTTT.

This clonotype showed up just a few times. V gene TRBV2 combines with J gene TRBJ1-6, with 11 nucleotides matching TRBD1. This CDR3 is 14 amino acids long. Germline loops: CDR1 SNHLY, CDR2 FYNNEI. Trimming took 4 bases from V and 9 from J; bases not matched to a gene: 2. Here the CDR3 DNA reads TGTGCCAGCAGTGGGGGGACAGGGGGTTCACCCCTCCACTTT. Residues: CASSGGTGGSPLHF.

V is TRBV4-3 and J is TRBJ2-7, with 10 bases that match TRBD2. The CDR3 loop spans 16 amino acids. Trimming cost V 0 bases and J 9 bases; bases outside gene matches: 11. The germline gives CDR1 LGHNA, CDR2 YSLEER. The CDR3 sequence: CASSQESASGSRRQYF. CDR3 nucleotide sequence: TGCGCCAGCAGCCAAGAGTCGGCTAGCGGGAGCCGGCGGCAGTACTTC.

This chain links TRBV4-2 with TRBJ1-4; D may be TRBD1 (5 bases). This CDR3 is built from 14 residues. Trimming removed 2 bases at V and 7 bases at J, with 11 bases between. Germline assignment: CDR1 LGHNA and CDR2 YNFKEQ. DNA for the CDR3: TGTGCCAGCAGCCAAAGCAGGGAAGTTGAAAAACTGTTTTTT. It codes for CASSQSREVEKLFF.